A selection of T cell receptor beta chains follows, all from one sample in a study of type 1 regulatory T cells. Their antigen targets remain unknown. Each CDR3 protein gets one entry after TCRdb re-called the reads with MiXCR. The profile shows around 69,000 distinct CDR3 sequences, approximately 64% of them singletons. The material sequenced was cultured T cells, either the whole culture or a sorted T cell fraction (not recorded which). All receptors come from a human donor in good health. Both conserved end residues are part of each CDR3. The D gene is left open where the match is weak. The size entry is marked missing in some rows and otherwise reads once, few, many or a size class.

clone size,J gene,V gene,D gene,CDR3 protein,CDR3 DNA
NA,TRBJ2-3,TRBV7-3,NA,CASSRSSGQSSTDTQYF,TGTGCCAGCAGCCGTAGTTCGGGCCAGAGTAGCACAGATACGCAGTATTTT
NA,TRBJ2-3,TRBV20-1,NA,CSARNSGRDTQYF,TGCAGTGCTAGAAATAGCGGAAGAGATACGCAGTATTTT
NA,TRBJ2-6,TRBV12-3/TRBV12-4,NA,CASSFTGIRSGANVLTF,TGTGCCAGCAGTTTCACAGGGATCCGCTCTGGGGCCAACGTCCTGACTTTC
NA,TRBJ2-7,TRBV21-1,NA,CASSKAHGRNHEQYF,TGTGCCAGCAGCAAAGCCCACGGGAGGAACCACGAGCAGTACTTC
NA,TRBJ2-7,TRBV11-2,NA,CVSSLRKRSYEQYF,TGTGTCAGCAGCCTAAGGAAGCGAAGTTACGAGCAGTACTTC
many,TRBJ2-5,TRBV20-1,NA,CSARVRVQETQYF,TGCAGTGCTAGAGTTCGGGTCCAAGAGACCCAGTACTTC
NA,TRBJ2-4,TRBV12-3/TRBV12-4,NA,CASSFGENIQYF,TGTGCCAGCAGTTTCGGGGAAAACATTCAGTACTTC
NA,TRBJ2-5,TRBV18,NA,CASSLDIQETQYF,TGTGCCAGCTCACTTGACATCCAAGAGACCCAGTACTTC
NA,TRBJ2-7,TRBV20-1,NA,CSAGEVRALIYEQYF,TGCAGTGCTGGGGAGGTCAGGGCCCTTATTTACGAGCAGTACTTC
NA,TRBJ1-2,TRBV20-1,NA,CSVNSIRSDGYTF,TGCAGTGTCAATTCCATAAGATCGGATGGCTACACCTTC
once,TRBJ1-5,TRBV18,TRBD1,CASSPRQGADQPQHF,TGTGCCAGCTCACCAAGACAGGGGGCTGATCAGCCCCAGCATTTT
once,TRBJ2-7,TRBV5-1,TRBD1,CASSLGEQGLYEQYF,TGCGCCAGCAGCCTCGGGGAACAGGGGCTCTACGAGCAGTACTTC
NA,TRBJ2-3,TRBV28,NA,CASSPGDTDTQYF,TGTGCCAGCAGTCCGGGAGACACAGATACGCAGTATTTT
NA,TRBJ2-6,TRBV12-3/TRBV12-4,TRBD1,CASSPTGAGANVLTF,TGTGCCAGCAGCCCTACAGGGGCTGGGGCCAACGTCCTGACTTTC
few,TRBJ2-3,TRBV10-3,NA,CAIRLTSTDTQYF,TGTGCCATCAGATTAACTAGCACAGATACGCAGTATTTT
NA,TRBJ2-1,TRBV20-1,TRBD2,CSARETAGGYNEQFF,TGCAGTGCTAGAGAGACGGCGGGAGGGTACAATGAGCAGTTCTTC
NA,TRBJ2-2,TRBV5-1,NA,CASSLLRSNTGELFF,TGCGCCAGCAGCTTGCTCAGATCGAACACCGGGGAGCTGTTTTTT
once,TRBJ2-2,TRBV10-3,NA,CAISDQRSSAGELFF,TGTGCCATCAGTGACCAGCGCTCAAGCGCCGGGGAGCTGTTTTTT
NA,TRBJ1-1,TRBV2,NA,CASSTDTEAFF,TGTGCCAGCAGTACTGACACTGAAGCTTTCTTT
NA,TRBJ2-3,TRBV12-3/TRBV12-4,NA,CASMEGSPVLSGQYF,TGTGCCAGCATGGAGGGGAGCCCCGTTTTATCGGGGCAGTATTTT
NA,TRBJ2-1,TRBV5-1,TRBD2,CASSTSGTYNEQFF,TGCGCCAGCAGCACTAGCGGAACCTACAATGAGCAGTTCTTC
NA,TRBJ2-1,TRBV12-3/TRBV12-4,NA,CASSLGGSNEQFF,TGTGCCAGCAGTTTGGGGGGCTCCAATGAGCAGTTCTTC
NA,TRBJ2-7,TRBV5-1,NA,CASSLGPGLPYEQYF,TGCGCCAGCAGCTTGGGACCGGGACTCCCCTACGAGCAGTACTTC
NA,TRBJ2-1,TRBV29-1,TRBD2,CSVVTSGDNEQFF,TGCAGCGTGGTTACTAGCGGGGACAATGAGCAGTTCTTC
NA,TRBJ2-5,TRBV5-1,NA,CASSSVSGQETQYF,TGCGCCAGCAGCTCTGTTAGCGGCCAAGAGACCCAGTACTTC
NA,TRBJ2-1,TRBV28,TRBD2,CASSSTGTSVYNEQFF,TGTGCCAGTAGCAGTACCGGGACTAGCGTCTACAATGAGCAGTTCTTC
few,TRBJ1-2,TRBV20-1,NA,CSARGTIRSSNYGYTF,TGCAGTGCTAGAGGGACAATTCGGAGCTCTAACTATGGCTACACCTTC
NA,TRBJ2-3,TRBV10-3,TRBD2,CAISATSVQGDTQYF,TGTGCCATCAGTGCCACTAGCGTCCAAGGAGATACGCAGTATTTT
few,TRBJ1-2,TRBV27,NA,CASRSLAGTYGYTF,TGTGCCAGCAGGTCCCTAGCAGGTACCTATGGCTACACCTTC
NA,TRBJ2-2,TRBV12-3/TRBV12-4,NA,CASSAPLNANTGELFF,TGTGCCAGCAGTGCCCCCTTAAACGCGAACACCGGGGAGCTGTTTTTT
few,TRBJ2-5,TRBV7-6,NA,CASSFRKQETQYF,TGTGCCAGCAGCTTTCGTAAGCAAGAGACCCAGTACTTC
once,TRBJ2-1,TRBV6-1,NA,CASSLGGSNSYEQFF,TGTGCCAGCAGCCTCGGGGGTTCCAACTCCTACGAGCAGTTCTTC
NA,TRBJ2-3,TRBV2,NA,CASSEERSLSTDTQYF,TGTGCCAGCAGTGAAGAAAGGTCCCTCAGCACAGATACGCAGTATTTT
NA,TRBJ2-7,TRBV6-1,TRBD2,CASSEAPSGSVEQYF,TGTGCCAGCAGTGAAGCGCCTAGCGGGAGCGTCGAGCAGTACTTC
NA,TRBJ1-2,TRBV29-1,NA,CSVDGTYGYTF,TGCAGCGTTGACGGTACTTATGGCTACACCTTC
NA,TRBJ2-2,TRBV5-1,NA,CASSLEYRELFF,TGCGCCAGCAGCTTGGAATACAGGGAGCTGTTTTTT
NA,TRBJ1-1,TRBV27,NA,CASSLYGRGTEAFF,TGTGCCAGCAGTTTGTACGGACGGGGCACTGAAGCTTTCTTT
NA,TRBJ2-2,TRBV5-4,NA,CASTLTGELFF,TGTGCCAGCACTTTGACCGGGGAGCTGTTTTTT
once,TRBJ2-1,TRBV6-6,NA,CASSYSDLISYNEQFF,TGTGCCAGCAGTTACTCCGACCTTATCTCCTACAATGAGCAGTTCTTC
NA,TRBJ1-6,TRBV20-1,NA,CSAPTGGYNSPLHF,TGCAGTGCCCCGACAGGAGGCTATAATTCACCCCTCCACTTT
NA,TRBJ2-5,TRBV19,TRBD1,CASSAGQGARETQYF,TGTGCCAGTAGTGCAGGACAGGGGGCTAGGGAGACCCAGTACTTC